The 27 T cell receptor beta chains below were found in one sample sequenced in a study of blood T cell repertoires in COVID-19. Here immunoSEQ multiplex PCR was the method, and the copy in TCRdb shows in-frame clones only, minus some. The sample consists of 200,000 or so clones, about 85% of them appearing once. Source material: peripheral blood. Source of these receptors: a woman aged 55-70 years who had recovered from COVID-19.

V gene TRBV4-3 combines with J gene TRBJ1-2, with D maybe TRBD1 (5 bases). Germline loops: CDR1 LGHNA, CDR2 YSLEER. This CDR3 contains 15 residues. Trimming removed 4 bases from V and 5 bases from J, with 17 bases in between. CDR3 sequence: CASSRVRGSGYGYTF. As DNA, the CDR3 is TGCGCCAGCAGCCGAGTGAGGGGTAGCGGGTATGGCTACACCTTC.

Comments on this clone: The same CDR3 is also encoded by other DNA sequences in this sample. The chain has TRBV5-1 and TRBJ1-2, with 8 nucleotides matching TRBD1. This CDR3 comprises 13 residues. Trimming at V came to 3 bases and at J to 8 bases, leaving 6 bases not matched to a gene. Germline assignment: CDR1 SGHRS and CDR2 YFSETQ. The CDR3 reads CASSSGQGDGYTF. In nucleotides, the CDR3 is TGCGCCAGCAGCTCCGGACAGGGAGACGGCTACACCTTC. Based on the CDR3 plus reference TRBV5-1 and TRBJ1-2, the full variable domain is KAGVTQTPRYLIKTRGQQVTLSCSPISGHRSVSWYQQTPGQGLQFLFEYFSETQRNKGNFPGRFSGRQFSNSRSEMNVSTLELGDSALYLCASSSGQGDGYTFGSGTRLTVV.

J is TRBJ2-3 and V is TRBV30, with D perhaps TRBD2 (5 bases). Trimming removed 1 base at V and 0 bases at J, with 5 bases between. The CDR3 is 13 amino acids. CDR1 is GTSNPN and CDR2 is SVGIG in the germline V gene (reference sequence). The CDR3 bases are TGTGCCTGGAGTGGAGGGAGCACAGATACGCAGTATTTT. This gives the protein CAWSGGSTDTQYF.

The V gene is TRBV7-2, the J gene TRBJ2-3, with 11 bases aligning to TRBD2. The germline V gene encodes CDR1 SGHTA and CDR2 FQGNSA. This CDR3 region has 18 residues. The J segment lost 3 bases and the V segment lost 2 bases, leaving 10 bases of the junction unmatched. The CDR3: CASSLSLAGGLRTDTQYF. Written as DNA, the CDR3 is TGTGCCAGCAGCTTATCCCTAGCGGGGGGCTTGAGGACAGATACGCAGTATTTT.

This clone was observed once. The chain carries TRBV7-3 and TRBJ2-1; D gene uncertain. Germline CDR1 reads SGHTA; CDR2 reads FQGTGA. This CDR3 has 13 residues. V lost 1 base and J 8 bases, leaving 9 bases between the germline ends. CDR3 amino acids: CASSLRPGDEQFF. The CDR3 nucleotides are TGTGCCAGCAGCTTAAGGCCAGGCGATGAGCAGTTCTTC.

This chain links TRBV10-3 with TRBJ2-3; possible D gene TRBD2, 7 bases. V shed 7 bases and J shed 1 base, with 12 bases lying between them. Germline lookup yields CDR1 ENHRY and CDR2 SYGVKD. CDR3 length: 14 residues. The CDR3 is CAIKGGERTDTQYF. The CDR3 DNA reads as TGTGCCATCAAAGGGGGGGAACGCACAGATACGCAGTATTTT.

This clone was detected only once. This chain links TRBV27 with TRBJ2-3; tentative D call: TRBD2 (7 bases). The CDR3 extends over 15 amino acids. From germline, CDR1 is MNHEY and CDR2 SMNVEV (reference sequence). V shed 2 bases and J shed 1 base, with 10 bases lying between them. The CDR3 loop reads CASSLVGGRTDTQYF. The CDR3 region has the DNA TGTGCCAGCAGTTTAGTCGGGGGGCGCACAGATACGCAGTATTTT.

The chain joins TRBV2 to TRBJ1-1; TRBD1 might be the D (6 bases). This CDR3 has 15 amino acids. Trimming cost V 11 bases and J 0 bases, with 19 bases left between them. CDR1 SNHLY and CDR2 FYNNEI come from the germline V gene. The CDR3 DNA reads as TGTGCCGGAGACCGGGACATTACGGTGAACACTGAAGCTTTCTTT. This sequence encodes CAGDRDITVNTEAFF.

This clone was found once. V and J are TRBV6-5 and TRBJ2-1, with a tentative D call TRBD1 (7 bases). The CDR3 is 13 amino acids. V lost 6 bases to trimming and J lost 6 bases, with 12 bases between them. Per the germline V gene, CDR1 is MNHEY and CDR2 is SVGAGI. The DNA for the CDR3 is TGTGCCAGCAGCGATCAGGGGGGCAATGAGCAGTTCTTC. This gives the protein CASSDQGGNEQFF.

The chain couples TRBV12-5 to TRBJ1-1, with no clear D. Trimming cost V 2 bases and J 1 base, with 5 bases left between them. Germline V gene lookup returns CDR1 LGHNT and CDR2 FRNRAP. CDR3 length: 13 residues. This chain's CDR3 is CASGLTGNTEAFF. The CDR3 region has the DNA TGTGCTAGTGGTTTGACCGGGAACACTGAAGCTTTCTTT.

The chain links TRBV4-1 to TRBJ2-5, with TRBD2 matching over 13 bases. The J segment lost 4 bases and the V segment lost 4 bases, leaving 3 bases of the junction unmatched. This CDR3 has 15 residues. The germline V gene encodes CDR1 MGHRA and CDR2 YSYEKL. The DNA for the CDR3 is TGCGCCAGCAGCCTACTAGCGGGGGGGCGAGAGACCCAGTACTTC. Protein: CASSLLAGGRETQYF.

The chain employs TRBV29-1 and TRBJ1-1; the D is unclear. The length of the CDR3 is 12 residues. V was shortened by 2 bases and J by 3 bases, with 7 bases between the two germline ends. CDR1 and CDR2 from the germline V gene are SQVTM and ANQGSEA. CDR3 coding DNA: TGCAGCGTTGAACAACAGTACACTGAAGCTTTCTTT. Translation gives CSVEQQYTEAFF.

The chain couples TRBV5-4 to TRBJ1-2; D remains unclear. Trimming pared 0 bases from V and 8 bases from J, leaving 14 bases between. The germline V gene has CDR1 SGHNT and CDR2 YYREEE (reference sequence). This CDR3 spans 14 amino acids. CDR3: CASSLDGRMLGYTF. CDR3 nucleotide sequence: TGTGCCAGCAGCTTGGATGGCAGGATGTTGGGCTACACCTTC.

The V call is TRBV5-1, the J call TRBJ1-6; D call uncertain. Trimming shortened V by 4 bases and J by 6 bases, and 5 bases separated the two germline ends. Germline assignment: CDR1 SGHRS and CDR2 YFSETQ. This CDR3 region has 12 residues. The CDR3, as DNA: TGCGCCAGCAGCACGGGTAATTCACCCCTCCACTTT. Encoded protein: CASSTGNSPLHF.

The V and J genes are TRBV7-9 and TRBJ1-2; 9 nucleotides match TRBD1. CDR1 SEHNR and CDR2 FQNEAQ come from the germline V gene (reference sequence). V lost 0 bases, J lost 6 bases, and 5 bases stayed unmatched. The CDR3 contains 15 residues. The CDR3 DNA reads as TGTGCCAGCAGCTTAGCCCGGGACAGGGCGGATGGCTACACCTTC. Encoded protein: CASSLARDRADGYTF.

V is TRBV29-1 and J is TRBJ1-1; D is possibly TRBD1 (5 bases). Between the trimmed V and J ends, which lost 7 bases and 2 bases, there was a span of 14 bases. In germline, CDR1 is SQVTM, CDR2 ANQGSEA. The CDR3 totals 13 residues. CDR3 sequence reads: CSAYTGGNTEAFF. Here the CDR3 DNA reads TGCAGCGCGTATACGGGGGGAAACACTGAAGCTTTCTTT.

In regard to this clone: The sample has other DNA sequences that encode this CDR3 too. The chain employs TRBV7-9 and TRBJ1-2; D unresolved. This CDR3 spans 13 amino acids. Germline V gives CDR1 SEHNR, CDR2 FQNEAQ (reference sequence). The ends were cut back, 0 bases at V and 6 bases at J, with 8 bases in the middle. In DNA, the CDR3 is TGTGCCAGCAGCTTAGCAGGCGGGGATGGCTACACCTTC. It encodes CASSLAGGDGYTF.

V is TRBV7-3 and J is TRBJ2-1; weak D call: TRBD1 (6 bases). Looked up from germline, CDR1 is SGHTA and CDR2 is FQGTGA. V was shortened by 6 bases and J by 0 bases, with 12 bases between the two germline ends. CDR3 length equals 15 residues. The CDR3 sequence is CASSRTGSSYNEQFF. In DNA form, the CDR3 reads TGTGCCAGCAGTCGTACAGGGAGCTCCTACAATGAGCAGTTCTTC.

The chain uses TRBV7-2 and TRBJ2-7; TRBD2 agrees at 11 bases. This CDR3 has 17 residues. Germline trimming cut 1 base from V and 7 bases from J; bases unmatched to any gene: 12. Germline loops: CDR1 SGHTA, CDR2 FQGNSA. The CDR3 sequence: CASSLVASGGLLWEQYF. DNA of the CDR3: TGTGCCAGCAGCTTAGTAGCTAGCGGGGGGTTATTATGGGAGCAGTACTTC.

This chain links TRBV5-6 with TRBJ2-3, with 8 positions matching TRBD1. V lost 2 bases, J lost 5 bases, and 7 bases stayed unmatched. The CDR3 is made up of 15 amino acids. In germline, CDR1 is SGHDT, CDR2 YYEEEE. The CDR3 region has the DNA TGTGCCAGCAGCTTAGGAGGACAGGGCATAGATACGCAGTATTTT. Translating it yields CASSLGGQGIDTQYF.

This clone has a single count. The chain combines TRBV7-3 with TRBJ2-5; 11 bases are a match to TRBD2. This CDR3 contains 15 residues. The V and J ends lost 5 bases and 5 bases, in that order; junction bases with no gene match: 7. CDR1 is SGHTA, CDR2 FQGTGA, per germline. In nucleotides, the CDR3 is TGTGCCAGCAGCCACTTAGCGGGGGGGCAGGAGACCCAGTACTTC. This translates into CASSHLAGGQETQYF.

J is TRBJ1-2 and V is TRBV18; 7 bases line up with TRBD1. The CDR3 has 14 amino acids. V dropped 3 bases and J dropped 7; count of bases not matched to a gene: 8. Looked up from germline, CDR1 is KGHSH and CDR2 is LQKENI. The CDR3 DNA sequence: TGTGCCAGCTCACCTCGGGACAGTACGGTTGGCTACACCTTC. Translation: CASSPRDSTVGYTF.

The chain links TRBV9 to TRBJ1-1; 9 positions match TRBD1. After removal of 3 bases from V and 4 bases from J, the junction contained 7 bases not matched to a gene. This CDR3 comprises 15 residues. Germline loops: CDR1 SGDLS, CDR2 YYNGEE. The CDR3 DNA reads TGTGCCAGCAGCGCCGGGTGGACAGGGGTCACTGAAGCTTTCTTT. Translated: CASSAGWTGVTEAFF.

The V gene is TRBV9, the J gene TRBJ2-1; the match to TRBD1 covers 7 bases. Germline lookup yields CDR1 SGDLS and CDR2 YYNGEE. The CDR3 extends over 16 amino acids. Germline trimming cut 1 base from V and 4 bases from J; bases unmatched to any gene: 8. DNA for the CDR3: TGTGCCAGCAGCGTATTGTCGACAGGGAAGTACAATGAGCAGTTCTTC. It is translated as CASSVLSTGKYNEQFF.

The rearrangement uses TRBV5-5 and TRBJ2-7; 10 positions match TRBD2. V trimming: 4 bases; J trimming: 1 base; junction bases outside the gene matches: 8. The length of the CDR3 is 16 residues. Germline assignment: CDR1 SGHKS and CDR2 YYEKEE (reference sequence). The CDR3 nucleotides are TGTGCCAGCAGCCCTGTGTTAGCGGGGGGATCCTACGAGCAGTACTTC. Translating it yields CASSPVLAGGSYEQYF.

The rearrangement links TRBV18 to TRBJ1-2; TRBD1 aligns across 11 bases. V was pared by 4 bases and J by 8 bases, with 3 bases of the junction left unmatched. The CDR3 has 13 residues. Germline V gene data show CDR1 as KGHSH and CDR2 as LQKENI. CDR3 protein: CASSLDRGLGYTF. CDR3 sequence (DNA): TGTGCCAGCTCACTGGACAGGGGGCTGGGCTACACCTTC.

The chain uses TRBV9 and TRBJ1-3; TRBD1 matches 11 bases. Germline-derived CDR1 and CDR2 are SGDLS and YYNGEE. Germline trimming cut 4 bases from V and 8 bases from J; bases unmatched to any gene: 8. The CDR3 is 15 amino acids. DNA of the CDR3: TGTGCCAGCAGCCCCCGGACAGGGGGCTTCGACACCATATATTTT. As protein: CASSPRTGGFDTIYF.